This T cell receptor (beta chain) was sequenced for a study of cytomegalovirus exposure and HLA in healthy donors. Study results and limitations: In a later analysis, HLA-C alleles had the fewest associated TCRs, DRB1 alleles the most. Cytomegalovirus association was assigned to 150 to 200 TCR beta chains. Reportedly, fewer N-insertions than the approximately 650-donor mean appeared in an Asian-associated ancestry cluster in a later analysis.

About this clone: Antigen unknown.

The CDR3 contains 15 residues. The ends were cut back, 0 bases at V and 3 bases at J, with 11 bases in the middle. The germline gives CDR1 SGHNT, CDR2 YYREEE (reference sequence). PCR was performed using 60 Vbeta and 13 Jbeta primers. Here immunoSEQ multiplex PCR was the method, and the copy in TCRdb shows in-frame clones only, minus some. The sample consists of 250,000 to 350,000 clones, 86% of them appearing once. This TCR was recovered from a man aged 35-49 years in good health and CMV-seropositive. Sequencing was performed on PBMCs. The J gene is TRBJ2-3, the V gene TRBV5-4; TRBD2 is a possible D gene (6 bases). Written as DNA, the CDR3 is TGTGCCAGCAGCTTGGCGGGAGCGGCGACAGATACGCAGTATTTT. It is translated as CASSLAGAATDTQYF.